The TCR beta chain described here comes from a study of shared clonotypes between healthy human individuals. The study's findings and limits: Naive CD4 clonotype sharing across several donors was approximately 5%.

A remark on this clone: The antigen remains unidentified.

Libraries were prepared by immunoSEQ multiplex PCR; TCRdb keeps only in-frame clonotypes and omits some of them. The sample has 1,500,000 or so clones, roughly 98.5% seen once. Germline CDR1 SGHTA, CDR2 FQGNSA. The CDR3 runs to 15 residues. V gave up 0 bases and J gave up 9 bases; unmatched junction bases: 8. This sequence joins TRBV7-2 and TRBJ2-4; 7 bases line up with TRBD1. The receptor was derived from a man aged 25-45 years in good health. The sample consisted of naive CD4+ T cells sorted from blood. Subset indicated: CD45RA+ positively selected. CDR3 region: CASSLARDSSSIQYF. The CDR3 nucleotides read TGTGCCAGCAGCTTAGCCCGGGACAGTAGTTCCATTCAGTACTTC. Using reference TRBV7-2 and TRBJ2-4 for the parts outside the CDR3, the full variable domain is GAGVSQSPSNKVTEKGKDVELRCDPISGHTALYWYRQSLGQGLEFLIYFQGNSAPDKSGLPSDRFSAERTGGSVSTLTIQRTQQEDSAVYLCASSLARDSSSIQYFGAGTRLSVL.